Shown below are 13 T cell receptor beta chains from a single sample sequenced in a study of hypomethylating agent response in myelodysplastic syndrome. TCRdb's table, derived via immunoSEQ multiplex PCR, lists solely in-frame clones and lacks some. Of around 1,800 clones in the sample, about 78% were seen once. This specimen consisted of bone marrow, obtained before or after starting hypomethylating agent treatment for myelodysplastic syndrome (not recorded which). The receptors stem from a human donor with myelodysplastic syndrome.

The V gene is TRBV23-1, the J gene TRBJ2-2; a possible D gene is TRBD2 (6 bases). TRBV23-1 is known as an ORF, though its function is uncertain. The V gene lost 10 bases and the J gene lost 2 bases, with 17 bases spanning the gap. The CDR3 loop spans 15 amino acids. CDR3 DNA: TGCGCCAAGCTAATCGGGAGCCTCAACACCGGGGAGCTGTTTTTT. As protein: CAKLIGSLNTGELFF.

The chain uses TRBV6-5 and TRBJ2-3; 7 nucleotides line up with TRBD2. Germline V gene lookup returns CDR1 MNHEY and CDR2 SVGAGI. This CDR3 spans 15 amino acids. Losses at the gene ends were 7 bases for V and 0 bases for J; bases not matched to a gene: 7. The CDR3 is CASKKNSGSTDTQYF. In DNA form, the CDR3 reads TGTGCCAGCAAGAAGAATAGCGGGAGCACAGATACGCAGTATTTT.

The V and J genes are TRBV6-5 and TRBJ2-7; TRBD2 aligns across 9 bases. The CDR3 runs 15 residues. The V gene's germline CDR1 is MNHEY and CDR2 SVGAGI. Trimming at V came to 7 bases and at J to 4 bases, leaving 11 bases not matched to a gene. CDR3 DNA: TGTGCCAGCACCTTGTTAGCGGGGGCCTTATACGAGCAGTACTTC. Its translation is CASTLLAGALYEQYF.

This chain joins TRBV11-2 and TRBJ1-1; D is uncertain. This CDR3 has 11 amino acids. Germline CDR1 SGHAT, CDR2 FQNNGV. The V end was cut by 2 bases, the J end by 11 bases, with 9 bases between. CDR3 residues: CASSLWSSAFF. CDR3 coding DNA: TGTGCCAGCAGCTTATGGTCCTCGGCTTTCTTT.

The J gene is TRBJ1-6, the V gene TRBV27; 9 bases line up with TRBD1. There are 14 residues in the CDR3. V lost 8 bases and J lost 9; bases outside the gene matches: 8. CDR1 is MNHEY, CDR2 SMNVEV, per germline (reference sequence). This chain's CDR3 is CASGRTGASSPLHF. The CDR3 DNA sequence: TGTGCCAGCGGAAGGACAGGGGCGAGTTCACCCCTCCACTTT.

The chain couples TRBV2 to TRBJ2-5; D uncertain. Trimming removed 5 bases at V and 1 base at J, with 14 bases between. This CDR3 comprises 15 residues. Germline V CDR1 and CDR2: SNHLY, FYNNEI. The CDR3 here is CASSLRTVTQETQYF. The CDR3 DNA sequence: TGTGCCAGCAGTCTTAGGACCGTAACCCAAGAGACCCAGTACTTC.

The V call is TRBV4-1, the J call TRBJ2-3, with 9 bases that match TRBD2. The CDR3 covers 16 residues. From germline, CDR1 is MGHRA and CDR2 YSYEKL. Unmatched junction bases numbered 6, after V lost 3 bases and J lost 2 bases. The CDR3 here is CASSHPSGGTTDTQYF. The DNA for the CDR3 is TGCGCCAGCAGCCACCCCAGCGGGGGGACCACAGATACGCAGTATTTT.

This clone was detected once. The CDR3 protein is CASSIAVRMGEQYF. CDR3 bases: TGTGCCAGTAGTATCGCAGTGCGAATGGGTGAGCAGTACTTC. The rearrangement links TRBV19 to TRBJ2-7; D unresolved. In germline, CDR1 is LNHDA, CDR2 SQIVND (reference sequence). The CDR3 runs 14 residues. V lost 3 bases and J lost 7, with 16 bases in between.

V usage is TRBV10-3 and J usage is TRBJ2-1, with 9 nucleotides matching TRBD1. The germline V gene has CDR1 ENHRY and CDR2 SYGVKD. The CDR3 totals 15 residues. V was clipped by 4 bases and J by 5 bases; unmatched bases: 6. Here the CDR3 reads CAISGDREGHNEQFF. Here the CDR3 DNA reads TGTGCCATCAGTGGGGACAGGGAAGGACACAATGAGCAGTTCTTC.

The chain combines TRBV5-4 with TRBJ2-1; 10 bases fit TRBD2. This CDR3 contains 15 residues. Trimming took 2 bases from V and 2 from J; bases not matched to a gene: 1. Germline CDR1 and CDR2: SGHNT and YYREEE (reference sequence). CDR3 bases: TGTGCCAGCAGCTTAAGCGGGGGGGCCTACAATGAGCAGTTCTTC. Translating gives CASSLSGGAYNEQFF.

This chain links TRBV9 with TRBJ2-2, with 10 bases identical to TRBD1. V trimming: 5 bases; J trimming: 7 bases; junction bases outside the gene matches: 8. Germline-derived CDR1 and CDR2 are SGDLS and YYNGEE. The CDR3 runs 15 residues. The CDR3 sequence: CASSRQGAGSGELFF. Here the CDR3 DNA reads TGTGCCAGCAGTCGACAGGGGGCTGGGAGCGGGGAGCTGTTTTTT.

The genes are TRBV15 and TRBJ1-2; unclear D gene. V was pared by 0 bases and J by 7 bases, with 15 bases between. The length of the CDR3 is 15 residues. The germline CDR1 and CDR2 sequences are LNHNV and YYDKDF (reference sequence). The CDR3 sequence is CATSREGGVAAGYTF. As DNA, the CDR3 is TGTGCCACCAGCAGAGAGGGTGGCGTTGCCGCTGGCTACACCTTC.

The rearrangement links TRBV6-1 to TRBJ2-7; D could derive from TRBD1 or TRBD2 (7 bases each). Trimming cost V 7 bases and J 4 bases, with 17 bases left between them. The CDR3 spans 14 residues. CDR1 is MNHNS and CDR2 is SASEGT in the germline V gene. The CDR3 sequence is CASNSGTAIYEQYF. CDR3 DNA sequence: TGTGCCAGCAACAGCGGGACAGCCATTTACGAGCAGTACTTC.